Each of the 9 T cell receptor beta chains below was sequenced from the same sample in a study of shared clonotypes between healthy human individuals. Repertoires were generated with immunoSEQ multiplex PCR, while TCRdb's copy carries only in-frame clones and drops some. The sample lists about 2.1 million clones, 85% to 95% occurring once. The naive CD8 subset, CD45RO-negative cells positively selected for CCR7, excluded terminally differentiated effector memory CD45RA+ cells. Sequenced material: naive CD8+ T cells from PBMCs. These receptor sequences come from a man aged 18-30 years in good health. Some clones in this sample may be carry-over from other donors' samples.

This chain uses TRBV9 with TRBJ2-7; the D call may be TRBD1 or TRBD2 (5 bases each). CDR3 size: 15 residues. Trimming left V 2 bases short and J 5 bases short, with 17 bases between. Germline CDR1 is SGDLS and CDR2 is YYNGEE. The CDR3: CASSVQGRARDEQYF. The CDR3, as DNA: TGTGCCAGCAGCGTCCAGGGCAGGGCGCGGGACGAGCAGTACTTC.

The count of this clone is one. In nucleotides, the CDR3 is TGTGCCAGCAGCCTCTTGCGCGGGGATAGCTCCTACAATGAGCAGTTCTTC. This gives the protein CASSLLRGDSSYNEQFF. This chain links TRBV4-2 with TRBJ2-1; the D gene is possibly TRBD2 (6 bases). V dropped 4 bases and J dropped 0 bases, with 16 bases sitting between them. From germline, CDR1 is LGHNA and CDR2 YNFKEQ. This CDR3 contains 17 residues.

The chain couples TRBV9 to TRBJ1-5; maybe TRBD1 (5 bases). CDR3 length: 16 amino acids. The ends were cut back, 0 bases at V and 6 bases at J, with 16 bases in the middle. The V gene's germline CDR1 is SGDLS and CDR2 YYNGEE. CDR3 DNA: TGTGCCAGCAGCGTAGGACAGTCCCCTACGATTCAGCCCCAGCATTTT. It codes for CASSVGQSPTIQPQHF.

Note on this clone: Other nucleotide sequences in the sample specify the same CDR3. The chain combines TRBV28 with TRBJ2-7, with 7 bases lining up with TRBD2. Germline assignment: CDR1 MDHEN and CDR2 SYDVKM. This CDR3 spans 13 amino acids. Trimming took 2 bases from V and 6 from J; bases not matched to a gene: 4. The CDR3, as DNA: TGTGCCAGCAGTTTAACGGGAGGATCCGAGCAGTACTTC. This translates into CASSLTGGSEQYF.

This chain joins TRBV4-1 and TRBJ2-5, with a weak D call TRBD1 (5 bases). With the DNA end fitting TRBJ2-7 better, the J assignment may be wrong. CDR3 size: 13 residues. The V gene's germline CDR1 is MGHRA and CDR2 YSYEKL. CDR3: CASSHPRRDEQYF. Here the CDR3 DNA reads TGCGCCAGCAGCCACCCTCGCAGGGACGAGCAGTACTTC.

The chain carries TRBV7-2 and TRBJ1-2; D remains unclear. Germline V CDR1 and CDR2: SGHTA, FQGNSA. V was shortened by 1 base and J by 4 bases, with 7 bases between the two germline ends. The CDR3 contains 13 residues. The CDR3 loop reads CASSLGSPYGYTF. CDR3 nucleotide sequence: TGTGCCAGCAGCTTAGGCAGCCCCTATGGCTACACCTTC.

The chain couples TRBV27 to TRBJ1-1; a possible D gene is TRBD1 (6 bases). In germline, CDR1 is MNHEY, CDR2 SMNVEV (reference sequence). Between the trimmed V and J ends, which lost 2 bases and 3 bases, there was a span of 16 bases. The CDR3 spans 16 residues. CDR3 protein: CASSLGGFQMDTEAFF. The CDR3 region has the DNA TGTGCCAGCAGTTTAGGGGGCTTTCAAATGGACACTGAAGCTTTCTTT.

The rearrangement joins TRBV5-1 to TRBJ2-2; TRBD2 might be the D (5 bases). Trimming took 0 bases from V and 3 from J, leaving 12 bases between them. The CDR3 covers 16 residues. Per germline, CDR1 SGHRS and CDR2 YFSETQ. The CDR3 DNA reads TGCGCCAGCAGCTTGGGGATATCGGGGTACACCGGGGAGCTGTTTTTT. Translation gives CASSLGISGYTGELFF.

The CDR3 loop is CASSLEDRELNEQYF. The CDR3 DNA sequence: TGTGCCAGCAGTTTAGAGGACAGGGAGTTAAACGAGCAGTACTTC. The chain employs TRBV28 and TRBJ2-7; 8 nucleotides match TRBD1. V lost 2 bases and J lost 5; bases outside the gene matches: 8. Germline values: CDR1 MDHEN, CDR2 SYDVKM. CDR3 length: 15 amino acids.